This TCR beta chain emerged from a study of CD8+ T cells in alopecia areata. Study-level findings and limits: Sequenced scalp T cells also include alphabeta T cells resident in normal skin. Only one nonresponder was present, which leaves the link between baseline CD8+ expansion and response uncertain.

Treatment reported: oral pan-JAK inhibitor, 5-10 mg twice daily. Peripheral blood and lesional scalp punch biopsies were taken from alopecia areata patients. cDNA prepared by RNA extraction and subsequent reverse transcription served as the template for sequencing. Libraries were prepared by immunoSEQ multiplex PCR; TCRdb keeps only in-frame clonotypes and omits some of them. The data contain about 120,000 clones, around 50% of them singletons. On this clone: Its matching antigen is unknown.

V was pared by 5 bases and J by 1 base, with 17 bases between. The CDR3 runs 16 residues. CDR1 is SGHAT and CDR2 is FQNNGV in the germline V gene. The chain has TRBV11-2 and TRBJ1-2; weak D call: TRBD1 (5 bases). This clonotype was sampled from a human donor with alopecia areata. This material consisted of CD8+ T cells sorted from blood, taken at week 24, from a patient treated with tofacitinib. The CDR3: CASSPLGGEINYGYTF. CDR3 DNA: TGTGCCAGCAGCCCCCTTGGAGGGGAGATTAACTATGGCTACACCTTC.